This TCR beta chain was profiled in a study of T cells after yellow fever vaccination. For the study at large: Libraries from low-cell-number fractions were prepared with the SMART-Seq v4 Ultra Low Input RNA kit. Study-wide results and caveats: Of the clonotypes, a small share occurred in both CD4 and CD8 compartments.

One entry per CDR3 protein, called by TCRdb with MiXCR from the 5' RACE reads. Among a few hundred thousand distinct CDR3 sequences listed, 7% to 10% were seen once. The CDR3 consists of 14 residues. The V end lost 0 bases, the J end lost 8 bases, and 11 bases lay between the germline ends. As for this clonotype: Antigen unknown.

Sequenced here: PBMCs, sampled about 41 days after the first yellow fever vaccination. V is TRBV12-3 or TRBV12-4 and J is TRBJ2-1, with D perhaps TRBD1 (5 bases). This TCR came from a young man who received the YFV17D yellow fever vaccine. The CDR3 DNA sequence: TGTGCCAGCAGTTTAGCGCTAAGGGGCCATGAGCAGTTCTTC. Translating it yields CASSLALRGHEQFF.